Given below is one TCR beta chain in context. Its antigen target is currently unknown. Base qualities are missing; no much larger clone stands one base away. The data stem from a study of T cell changes during pregnancy in multiple sclerosis (dated 2019 in TCRdb). Regarding the research as a whole: Changes in the T cell repertoire over the course of pregnancy were examined in this study in women with multiple sclerosis.

The CDR3 holds 14 amino acids from the cysteine to the phenylalanine. The DNA shown is the 42-base CDR3, in frame from base 1. The germline V and J ends show losses of 1 base and 3 bases respectively, and no gene match explains 3 bases of the junction. The germline V gene provides CDR1 MDHEN and CDR2 SYDVKM. Libraries were constructed by the immunoSEQ multiplex PCR assay. Not all clones reach the TCRdb copy of this immuneACCESS table, which keeps in-frame sequences only. Checked studies attribute under half of the gap to unresolved V genes and leave the rest unexplained. The sample table records about 55,000 clones; under 95% of these occur just once. The ten largest clones take up around 3.2% of the sample.

The sample here was CD8+ T cells from peripheral blood mononuclear cells, taken in the third trimester of pregnancy. The chain is made from TRBV28 and TRBJ2-7; 7 junctional bases match TRBD1. The receptor was derived from a female donor with multiple sclerosis, enrolled in a pregnancy study. The DNA is as follows: TGTGCCAGCAGTTTATCGGCAGGGGGCTACGAGCAGTACTTC. Its translation is CASSLSAGGYEQYF.